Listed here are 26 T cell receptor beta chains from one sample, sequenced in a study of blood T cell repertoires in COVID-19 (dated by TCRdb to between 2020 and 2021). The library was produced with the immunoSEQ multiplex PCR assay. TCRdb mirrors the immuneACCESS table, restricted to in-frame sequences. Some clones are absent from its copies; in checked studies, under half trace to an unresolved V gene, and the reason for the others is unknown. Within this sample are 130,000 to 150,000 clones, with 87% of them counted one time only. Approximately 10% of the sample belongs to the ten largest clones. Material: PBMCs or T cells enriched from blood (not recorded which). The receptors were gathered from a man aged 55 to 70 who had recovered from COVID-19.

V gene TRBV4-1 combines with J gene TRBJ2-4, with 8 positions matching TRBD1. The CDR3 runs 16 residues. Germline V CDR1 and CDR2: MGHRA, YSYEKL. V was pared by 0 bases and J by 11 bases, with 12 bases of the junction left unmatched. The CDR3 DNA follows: TGCGCCAGCAGCCAAGAGGGGCCCGGGACAGGCCGGTTTCAGTACTTC. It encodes CASSQEGPGTGRFQYF.

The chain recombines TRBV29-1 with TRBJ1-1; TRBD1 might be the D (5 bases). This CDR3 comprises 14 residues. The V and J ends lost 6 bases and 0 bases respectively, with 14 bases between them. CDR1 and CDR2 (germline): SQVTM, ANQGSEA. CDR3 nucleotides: TGCAGCGTGGGGCGCGGGAGTATGAACACTGAAGCTTTCTTT. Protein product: CSVGRGSMNTEAFF.

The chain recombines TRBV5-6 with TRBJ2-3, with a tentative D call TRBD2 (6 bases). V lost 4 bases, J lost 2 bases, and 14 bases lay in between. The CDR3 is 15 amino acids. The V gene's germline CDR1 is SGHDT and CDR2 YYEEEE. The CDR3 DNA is TGTGCCAGCAGCATCATCGGGGGAAACACAGATACGCAGTATTTT. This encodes CASSIIGGNTDTQYF.

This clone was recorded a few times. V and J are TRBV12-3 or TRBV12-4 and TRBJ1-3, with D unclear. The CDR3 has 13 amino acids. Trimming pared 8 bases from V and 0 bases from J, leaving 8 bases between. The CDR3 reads CASRLSSGNTIYF. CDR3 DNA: TGTGCCAGCCGGTTGAGCTCTGGAAACACCATATATTTT.

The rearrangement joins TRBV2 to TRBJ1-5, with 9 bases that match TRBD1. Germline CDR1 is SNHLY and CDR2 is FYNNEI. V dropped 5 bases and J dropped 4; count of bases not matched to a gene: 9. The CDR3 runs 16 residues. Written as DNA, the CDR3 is TGTGCCAGCAGTTACAATACAGGGGGCTCGAATCAGCCCCAGCATTTT. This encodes CASSYNTGGSNQPQHF.

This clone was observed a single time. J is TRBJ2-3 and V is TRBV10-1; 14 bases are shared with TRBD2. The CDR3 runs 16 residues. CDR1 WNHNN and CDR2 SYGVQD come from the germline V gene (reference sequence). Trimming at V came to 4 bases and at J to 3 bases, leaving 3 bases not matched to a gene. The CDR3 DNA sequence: TGCGCCAGCAGTGGGGGACTAGCGGGAGTTACAGATACGCAGTATTTT. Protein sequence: CASSGGLAGVTDTQYF.

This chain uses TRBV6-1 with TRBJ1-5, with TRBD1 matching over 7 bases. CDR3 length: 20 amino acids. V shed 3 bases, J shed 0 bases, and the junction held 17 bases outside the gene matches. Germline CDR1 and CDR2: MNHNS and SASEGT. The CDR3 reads CASSEPRAAIRDSSNQPQHF. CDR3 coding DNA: TGTGCCAGCAGTGAGCCGAGGGCCGCTATCCGGGACAGTAGCAATCAGCCCCAGCATTTT.

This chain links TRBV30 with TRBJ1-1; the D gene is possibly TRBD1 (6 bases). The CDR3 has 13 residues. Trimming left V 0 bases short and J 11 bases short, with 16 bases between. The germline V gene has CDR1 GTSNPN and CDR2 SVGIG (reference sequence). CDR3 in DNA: TGTGCCTGGAGTGTTCAGGGGACCATGGATGCTTTCTTT. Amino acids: CAWSVQGTMDAFF. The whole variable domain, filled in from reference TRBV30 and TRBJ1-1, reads SQTIHQWPATLVQPVGSPLSLECTVEGTSNPNLYWYRQAAGRGLQLLFYSVGIGQISSEVPQNLSASRPQDRQFILSSKKLLLSDSGFYLCAWSVQGTMDAFFGQGTRLTVV.

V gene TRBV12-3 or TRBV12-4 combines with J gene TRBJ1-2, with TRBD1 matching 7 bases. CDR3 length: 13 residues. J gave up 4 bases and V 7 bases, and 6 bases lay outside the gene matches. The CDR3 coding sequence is TGTGCCAGCACCTTGACAGGGTTCTATGGCTACACCTTC. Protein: CASTLTGFYGYTF.

The CDR3 DNA reads TGTGCCAGCAGCTTCGCGGGGGACAGGGCGGACGAGCAGTACTTC. Its translation is CASSFAGDRADEQYF. The gene calls are TRBV11-2 and TRBJ2-7; 9 nucleotides match TRBD1. This CDR3 is 15 amino acids long. Germline assignment: CDR1 SGHAT and CDR2 FQNNGV. V lost 3 bases to trimming and J lost 5 bases; unmatched junction nucleotides: 8.

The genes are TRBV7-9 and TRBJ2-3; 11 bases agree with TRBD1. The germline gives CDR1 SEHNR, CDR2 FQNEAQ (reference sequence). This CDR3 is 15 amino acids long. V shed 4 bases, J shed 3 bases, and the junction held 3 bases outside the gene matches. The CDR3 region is CASSWDRGSTDTQYF. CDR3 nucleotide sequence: TGTGCCAGCAGCTGGGACAGGGGGTCGACAGATACGCAGTATTTT. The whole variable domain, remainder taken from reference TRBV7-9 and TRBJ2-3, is DTGVSQNPRHKITKRGQNVTFRCDPISEHNRLYWYRQTLGQGPEFLTYFQNEAQLEKSRLLSDRFSAERPKGSFSTLEIQRTEQGDSAMYLCASSWDRGSTDTQYFGPGTRLTVL.

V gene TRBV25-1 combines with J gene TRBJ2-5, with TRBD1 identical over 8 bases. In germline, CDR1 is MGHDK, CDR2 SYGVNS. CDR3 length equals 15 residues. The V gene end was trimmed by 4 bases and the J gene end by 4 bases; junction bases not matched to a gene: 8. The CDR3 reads CASSAPGTGTETQYF. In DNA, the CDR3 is TGTGCCAGCAGTGCCCCCGGGACAGGAACAGAGACCCAGTACTTC.

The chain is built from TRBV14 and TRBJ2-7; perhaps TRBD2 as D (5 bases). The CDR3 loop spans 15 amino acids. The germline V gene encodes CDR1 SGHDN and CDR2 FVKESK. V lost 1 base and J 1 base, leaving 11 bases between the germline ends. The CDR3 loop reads CASSQGRWRSYEQYF. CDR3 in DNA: TGTGCCAGCAGCCAAGGACGGTGGAGGTCCTACGAGCAGTACTTC.

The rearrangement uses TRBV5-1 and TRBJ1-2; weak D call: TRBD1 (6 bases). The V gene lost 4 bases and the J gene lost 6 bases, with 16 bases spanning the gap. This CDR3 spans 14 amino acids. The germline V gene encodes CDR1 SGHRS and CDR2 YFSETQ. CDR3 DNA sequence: TGCGCCAGCAGCCCGCAGCAGGGGTCAGATGGCTACACCTTC. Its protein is CASSPQQGSDGYTF. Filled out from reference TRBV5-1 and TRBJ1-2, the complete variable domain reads KAGVTQTPRYLIKTRGQQVTLSCSPISGHRSVSWYQQTPGQGLQFLFEYFSETQRNKGNFPGRFSGRQFSNSRSEMNVSTLELGDSALYLCASSPQQGSDGYTFGSGTRLTVV.

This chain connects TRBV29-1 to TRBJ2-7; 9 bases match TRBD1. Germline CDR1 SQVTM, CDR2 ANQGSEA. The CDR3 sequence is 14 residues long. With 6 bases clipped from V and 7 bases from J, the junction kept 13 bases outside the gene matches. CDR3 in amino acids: CSVETGGAGREQYF. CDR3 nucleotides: TGCAGCGTGGAAACAGGGGGCGCCGGGAGAGAGCAGTACTTC.

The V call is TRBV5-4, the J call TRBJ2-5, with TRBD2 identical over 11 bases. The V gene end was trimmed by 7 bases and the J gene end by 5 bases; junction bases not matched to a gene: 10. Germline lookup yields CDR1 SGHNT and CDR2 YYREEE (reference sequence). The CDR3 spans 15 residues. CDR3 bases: TGTGCCAGCCGTACACTAGCGGGAGCTGGGGAGACCCAGTACTTC. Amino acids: CASRTLAGAGETQYF.

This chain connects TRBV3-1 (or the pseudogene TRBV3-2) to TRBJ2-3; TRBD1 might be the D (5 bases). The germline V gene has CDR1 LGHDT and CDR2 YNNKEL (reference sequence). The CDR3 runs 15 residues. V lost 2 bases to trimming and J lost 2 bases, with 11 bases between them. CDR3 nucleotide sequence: TGTGCCAGCAGCCAAAGAGGCAGGGACACAGATACGCAGTATTTT. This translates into CASSQRGRDTDTQYF.

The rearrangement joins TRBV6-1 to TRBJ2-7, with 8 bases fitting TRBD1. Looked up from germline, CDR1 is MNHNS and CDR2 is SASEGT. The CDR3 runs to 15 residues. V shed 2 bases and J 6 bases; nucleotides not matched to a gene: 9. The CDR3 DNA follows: TGTGCCAGCAGTGAAAATCACGGGACAGGAGGCGAGCAGTACTTC. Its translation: CASSENHGTGGEQYF.

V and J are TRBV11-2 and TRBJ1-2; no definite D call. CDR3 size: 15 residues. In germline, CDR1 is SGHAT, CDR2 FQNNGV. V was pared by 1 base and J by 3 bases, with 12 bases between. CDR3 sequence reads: CASSLGLSSHYGYTF. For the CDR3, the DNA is TGTGCCAGCAGCTTAGGTTTATCGTCCCACTATGGCTACACCTTC. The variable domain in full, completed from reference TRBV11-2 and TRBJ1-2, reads EAGVAQSPRYKIIEKRQSVAFWCNPISGHATLYWYQQILGQGPKLLIQFQNNGVVDDSQLPKDRFSAERLKGVDSTLKIQPAKLEDSAVYLCASSLGLSSHYGYTFGSGTRLTVV.

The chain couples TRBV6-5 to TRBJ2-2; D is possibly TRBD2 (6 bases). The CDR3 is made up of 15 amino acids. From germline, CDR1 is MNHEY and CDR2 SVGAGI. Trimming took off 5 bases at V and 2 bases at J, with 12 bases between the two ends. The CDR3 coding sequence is TGTGCCAGCAGTCTGCGGGGCACCAACACCGGGGAGCTGTTTTTT. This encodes CASSLRGTNTGELFF.

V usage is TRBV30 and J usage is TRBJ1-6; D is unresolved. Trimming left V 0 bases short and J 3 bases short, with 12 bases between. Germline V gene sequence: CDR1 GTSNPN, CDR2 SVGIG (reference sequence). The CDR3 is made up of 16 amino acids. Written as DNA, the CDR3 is TGTGCCTGGAGTGTGTGGGAGGCCAGCTATAATTCACCCCTCCACTTT. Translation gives CAWSVWEASYNSPLHF. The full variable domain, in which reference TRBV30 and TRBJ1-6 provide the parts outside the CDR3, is SQTIHQWPATLVQPVGSPLSLECTVEGTSNPNLYWYRQAAGRGLQLLFYSVGIGQISSEVPQNLSASRPQDRQFILSSKKLLLSDSGFYLCAWSVWEASYNSPLHFGNGTRLTVT.

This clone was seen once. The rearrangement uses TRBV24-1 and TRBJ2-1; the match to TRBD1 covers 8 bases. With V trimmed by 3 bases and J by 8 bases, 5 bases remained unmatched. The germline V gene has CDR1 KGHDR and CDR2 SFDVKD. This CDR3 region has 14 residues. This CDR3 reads CATSDRDRLDEQFF. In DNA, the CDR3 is TGTGCCACCAGTGATCGGGACAGGTTGGATGAGCAGTTCTTC.

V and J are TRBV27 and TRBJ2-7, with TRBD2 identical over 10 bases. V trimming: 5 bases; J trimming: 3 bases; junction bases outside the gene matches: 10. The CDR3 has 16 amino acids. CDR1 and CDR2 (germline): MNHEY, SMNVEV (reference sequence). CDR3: CASSSEGASGSYEQYF. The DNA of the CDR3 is TGTGCCAGCAGTAGTGAGGGCGCTAGCGGGAGCTACGAGCAGTACTTC.

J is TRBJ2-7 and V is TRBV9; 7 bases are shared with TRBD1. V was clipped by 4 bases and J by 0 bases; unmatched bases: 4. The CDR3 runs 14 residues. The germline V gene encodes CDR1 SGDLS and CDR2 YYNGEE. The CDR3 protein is CASSPTGYSYEQYF. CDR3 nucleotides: TGTGCCAGCAGCCCGACAGGGTACTCCTACGAGCAGTACTTC.

The CDR3 nucleotides are TGTGCCAGCAGTTTTCAGGGATACGAGCAGTACTTC. This codes for CASSFQGYEQYF. The V and J genes are TRBV28 and TRBJ2-7; perhaps TRBD1 as D (5 bases). Germline-derived CDR1 and CDR2 are MDHEN and SYDVKM. V lost 3 bases to trimming and J lost 4 bases, with 7 bases between them. The CDR3 is made up of 12 amino acids.

The CDR3 reads CASSLGRLAGGIRLYNEQFF. In DNA, the CDR3 is TGTGCCAGCAGTTTAGGACGACTAGCGGGAGGGATAAGGCTCTACAATGAGCAGTTCTTC. The rearrangement links TRBV27 to TRBJ2-1; 14 bases are shared with TRBD2. The CDR3 has 20 amino acids. Per germline, CDR1 MNHEY and CDR2 SMNVEV (reference sequence). V lost 2 bases, J lost 3 bases, and 12 bases stayed unmatched.